These 10 T cell receptor beta chains originate from one sample sequenced in a study of cytomegalovirus exposure and HLA in healthy donors. PCR employed 60 Vbeta and 13 Jbeta primers. The table came from immunoSEQ multiplex PCR; TCRdb's copy has only in-frame clones and leaves some out. The top ten hold about 3% of the sample, which has some 180,000 clones, roughly 77% seen once. Sequencing was done on a sample of PBMCs. These receptors all stem from a man aged 40-50 years in good health and CMV-seropositive.

The chain employs TRBV4-2 and TRBJ2-7; tentative D call: TRBD2 (6 bases). The CDR3 covers 16 residues. Between the trimmed V and J ends, which lost 0 bases and 5 bases, there was a span of 17 bases. Germline CDR1 and CDR2: LGHNA and YNFKEQ. The chain's CDR3 is CASSQEGQAGLHEQYF. CDR3 nucleotides: TGTGCCAGCAGCCAAGAGGGCCAGGCGGGACTCCACGAGCAGTACTTC.

For this clone: At the DNA level, this CDR3 is encoded by other sequences in the same sample as well. This chain connects TRBV15 to TRBJ1-2; the D gene is possibly TRBD1 (5 bases). V shed 0 bases and J shed 2 bases, with 7 bases lying between them. The germline V gene has CDR1 LNHNV and CDR2 YYDKDF (reference sequence). The CDR3 runs 14 residues. For the CDR3, the DNA is TGTGCCACCAGCAGAGAACGGGGGAACTATGGCTACACCTTC. The encoded protein is CATSRERGNYGYTF.

In regard to this clone: This same CDR3 is encoded by further DNA sequences in the sample. This rearrangement joins TRBV18 to TRBJ2-5; possibly TRBD2 for D (5 bases). Trimming pared 2 bases from V and 5 bases from J, leaving 6 bases between. The germline gives CDR1 KGHSH, CDR2 LQKENI. The CDR3 length is 12 residues. CDR3 sequence: CASSPSGETQYF. The CDR3 DNA sequence: TGTGCCAGCTCACCATCGGGGGAGACCCAGTACTTC.

The J gene is TRBJ2-7, the V gene TRBV28; TRBD2 is a possible D gene (6 bases). Trimming took off 6 bases at V and 4 bases at J, with 16 bases between the two ends. This CDR3 comprises 14 residues. Germline loops: CDR1 MDHEN, CDR2 SYDVKM. CDR3 nucleotides: TGTGCCAGCAGCCCCGAGGAGGGCGCGTACGAGCAGTACTTC. Its translation is CASSPEEGAYEQYF.

The rearrangement uses TRBV18 and TRBJ1-1, with D possibly TRBD1 on 5 matching bases. The CDR3 contains 15 residues. The V end was cut by 1 base, the J end by 4 bases, with 13 bases between. The V gene's germline CDR1 is KGHSH and CDR2 LQKENI. CDR3: CASSPRGGEGTEAFF. CDR3 in DNA: TGTGCCAGCTCACCACGTGGAGGGGAGGGCACTGAAGCTTTCTTT. Drawing the rest from reference TRBV18 and TRBJ1-1, the complete variable domain is NAGVMQNPRHLVRRRGQEARLRCSPMKGHSHVYWYRQLPEEGLKFMVYLQKENIIDESGMPKERFSAEFPKEGPSILRIQQVVRGDSAAYFCASSPRGGEGTEAFFGQGTRLTVV.

The rearrangement uses TRBV6-1 and TRBJ1-1, with 8 bases fitting TRBD1. The CDR3 has 13 amino acids. With 7 bases clipped from V and 1 base from J, the junction kept 2 bases outside the gene matches. Germline CDR1 reads MNHNS; CDR2 reads SASEGT. The CDR3 DNA sequence: TGTGCCAGCATCACAGGGGGGAACACTGAAGCTTTCTTT. It translates to CASITGGNTEAFF.

CDR3 residues: CASSQRPLRGGPILYNEQFF. Here the CDR3 DNA reads TGTGCCAGCAGCCAGCGTCCCTTGCGGGGGGGCCCGATCCTCTACAATGAGCAGTTCTTC. The rearrangement links TRBV14 to TRBJ2-1; 9 bases map to TRBD2. CDR3 size: 20 residues. Germline CDR1 reads SGHDN; CDR2 reads FVKESK. Trimming removed 3 bases from V and 3 bases from J; junction bases left unmatched: 18.

This clone was seen only once. This chain links TRBV7-3 with TRBJ2-7; weak D call: TRBD2 (6 bases). The CDR3 length is 17 residues. Germline loops: CDR1 SGHTA, CDR2 FQGTGA. Trimming removed 2 bases from V and 1 base from J, with 18 bases in between. CDR3 residues: CASSLGNPGLGSYEQYF. In DNA, the CDR3 is TGTGCCAGCAGCTTAGGGAACCCGGGACTGGGTTCCTACGAGCAGTACTTC.

V usage is TRBV7-8 and J usage is TRBJ2-7; 8 nucleotides line up with TRBD2. Unmatched junction bases numbered 17, after V lost 0 bases and J lost 4 bases. CDR3 length: 19 residues. CDR1 and CDR2 from the germline V gene are SGHVS and FQNEAQ. The CDR3 loop reads CASSLAESSGSGRWYEQYF. The CDR3 DNA is TGTGCCAGCAGCTTAGCAGAATCGAGTGGGAGCGGGAGATGGTACGAGCAGTACTTC.

Concerning this clone: The junction and the germline gene differ at one end; a read error may be behind it. This chain connects TRBV5-6 to TRBJ2-1; maybe TRBD2 (5 bases). The germline CDR1 and CDR2 sequences are SGHDT and YYEEEE. This CDR3 has 13 residues. This CDR3 reads CASSLNGFGEGVF. The CDR3 DNA sequence: TGTGCCAGCAGCTTGAACGGTTTCGGGGAAGGAGTCTTC.